This TCR beta chain was captured by sequencing in a study of technical replicates of blood from a handful of donors. TCRdb's table, derived via immunoSEQ multiplex PCR, lists solely in-frame clones and lacks some. Of about 56,000 clones in the sample, 80% to 95% were seen once. Germline CDR1 MNHEY, CDR2 SVGAGI. This CDR3 contains 14 residues. After removal of 6 bases from V and 6 bases from J, the junction contained 5 bases not matched to a gene. The rearrangement links TRBV6-5 to TRBJ2-5, with 12 bases aligning to TRBD1. Sequencing used PBMCs. The source of this sequence is a human donor in good health. Some clones in this sample may be carry-over from other donors' samples. The CDR3 DNA reads TGTGCCAGCAGCCGGGACAGGGGGCGGCAGACCCAGTACTTC. Translated: CASSRDRGRQTQYF.